This is a list of T cell receptor beta chains from one sample in a study of blood T cell repertoires in COVID-19. Using immunoSEQ multiplex PCR, the repertoire was profiled, and TCRdb retains in-frame clones only, with some absent. The sample lists around 250,000 clones; around 90% were seen once. The material sequenced was PBMCs or T cells enriched from blood (not recorded which). Every receptor here comes from a man aged 35-49 years who had been exposed to COVID-19. CDR3s include the opening cysteine and the closing phenylalanine or tryptophan. D genes are given only for firm matches. Part of the rows lack a size; the others show once, few, many or a class for expanded clones.

clone_size,v_call,d_call,j_call,cdr3_nt,cdr3_aa
NA,TRBV15,NA,TRBJ2-2,TGTGCCACCAGCGACCCATCCCGACAGGTGGTAGGCACCGGGGAGCTGTTTTTT,CATSDPSRQVVGTGELFF
NA,TRBV6-5,NA,TRBJ1-2,TGTGCCAGCAGGACCACAGGAGATCGAACCTATGGCTACACCTTC,CASRTTGDRTYGYTF
NA,TRBV19,NA,TRBJ1-5,TGTGCCAGCCGACTTGGGGGGGCGCGTCAGCCCCAGCATTTT,CASRLGGARQPQHF
once,TRBV19,NA,TRBJ1-5,TGTGCCAGTAGTTCACCATGGAAGGGGAACAATCAGCCCCAGCATTTT,CASSSPWKGNNQPQHF
NA,TRBV7-9,TRBD2,TRBJ2-2,TGTGCCAGGCAGCGGGATACCGGGGAGCTGTTTTTT,CARQRDTGELFF
few,TRBV11-2,TRBD2,TRBJ2-7,TGTGCCAGTAGATGGACTAGCGGGTCCTACGAGCAGTACTTC,CASRWTSGSYEQYF
NA,TRBV5-1,TRBD1,TRBJ2-7,TGCGCCAGCAGCGTAACAGGGGAATACGAGCAGTACTTC,CASSVTGEYEQYF
NA,TRBV28,NA,TRBJ2-1,TGTGCCAGCAGTGAGGCGACGGGGGTAAACAATGAGCAGTTCTTC,CASSEATGVNNEQFF
once,TRBV30,NA,TRBJ1-5,TGTGCCTGGAGTGTTGGAGGCAATCAGCCCCAGCATTTT,CAWSVGGNQPQHF
few,TRBV30,TRBD1,TRBJ1-5,TGTGCCTGGAGTGGGATAGGGGGCCTTCATCAGCCCCAGCATTTT,CAWSGIGGLHQPQHF
NA,TRBV28,NA,TRBJ1-1,TGTGCCAGCACCCGGTTGAACACTGAAGCTTTCTTT,CASTRLNTEAFF
NA,TRBV9,NA,TRBJ1-6,TGTGCCAGCTCTTCGGGGGATAATTCACCCCTCCACTTT,CASSSGDNSPLHF
NA,TRBV28,NA,TRBJ1-2,TGTGCCAGCAGTTCCGGGCCCCAAGGGGTGTTGGGCTACACCTTC,CASSSGPQGVLGYTF
once,TRBV3-1/TRBV3-2,TRBD1,TRBJ1-1,TGTGCCAGCAGCCCCGGGACAGGGGGCGGCACTGAAGCTTTCTTT,CASSPGTGGGTEAFF
NA,TRBV6-1,TRBD1,TRBJ2-7,TGTGCCAGCAGTCAAGTAGGACAGGGGGCTTCCTACGAGCAGTACTTC,CASSQVGQGASYEQYF
NA,TRBV2,NA,TRBJ2-1,TGTGCCAGCAGTGATACACCCACCGGAGTCAAGTTCTTC,CASSDTPTGVKFF
NA,TRBV19,TRBD1,TRBJ2-3,TGTGCCAGTAGCCCCACAGGGGGCCAAACGGATACGCAGTATTTT,CASSPTGGQTDTQYF
NA,TRBV9,NA,TRBJ1-4,TGTGCCAGCAGCGTAGGCCAGGAGGTTCGGGAAAAACTGTTTTTT,CASSVGQEVREKLFF
NA,TRBV10-2,TRBD2,TRBJ2-3,TGCGCCAGCAGGGGACTAGCCGACGATACGCAGTATTTT,CASRGLADDTQYF
NA,TRBV5-1,NA,TRBJ1-5,TGCGCCAGCAGCTTGGATGGGGGAGGGCAGCCCCAGCATTTT,CASSLDGGGQPQHF
few,TRBV27,NA,TRBJ2-1,TGTGCCAGCAGTTTAAAACAGCTTAACGCGGGGAATGAGCAGTTCTTC,CASSLKQLNAGNEQFF
NA,TRBV28,TRBD1,TRBJ2-7,TGTGCCAGCAGTTTAGACAGGGGGAGTTACGAGCAGTACTTC,CASSLDRGSYEQYF
NA,TRBV7-2,NA,TRBJ1-1,TGTGCCACTTCTCGGAGGGAGCCCCTTGAAGCTTTCTTT,CATSRREPLEAFF